One and the same sample provided the 14 T cell receptor beta chains below, sequenced in a study of control samples from healthy donors and cancer patients (dated by TCRdb to 2020 to 2022). Libraries were made using the immunoSEQ multiplex PCR assay. The immuneACCESS repertoire file appears here via TCRdb, limited to in-frame rearrangements. These files lack a portion of the clones; in checked studies, under half of the deficit traces to unresolved V genes, and the cause of the others is not known. In all, the sample holds approximately 190,000 clones, and about 89% of those were seen once. Of the sample, approximately 2% is held by the ten largest clones. Sequencing used blood. Receptors were obtained from a man aged 30 to 45 in good health.

V is TRBV2 and J is TRBJ1-5; TRBD1 matches at 7 bases. This CDR3 is built from 15 residues. CDR1 is SNHLY, CDR2 FYNNEI, per germline. Trimming took 8 bases from V and 2 from J; bases not matched to a gene: 9. The CDR3: CASGQQGIGNQPQHF. The CDR3 DNA reads as TGTGCCAGCGGACAACAGGGGATCGGCAATCAGCCCCAGCATTTT.

The rearrangement links TRBV6-5 to TRBJ1-2; TRBD1 agrees at 7 bases. Losses at the gene ends were 6 bases for V and 6 bases for J; bases not matched to a gene: 10. The CDR3 consists of 14 residues. The germline gives CDR1 MNHEY, CDR2 SVGAGI. The CDR3 protein is CASRPTGSLNGYTF. The CDR3 DNA follows: TGTGCCAGCAGACCGACAGGGTCACTGAATGGCTACACCTTC.

The chain carries TRBV27 and TRBJ2-1; 7 bases align to TRBD1. This CDR3 comprises 13 residues. Germline CDR1 reads MNHEY; CDR2 reads SMNVEV (reference sequence). With 2 bases clipped from V and 7 bases from J, the junction kept 2 bases outside the gene matches. DNA for the CDR3: TGTGCCAGCAGTTTAGGGACAGTTAATGAGCAGTTCTTC. Amino acid sequence: CASSLGTVNEQFF.

V is TRBV30 and J is TRBJ1-2; D possibly corresponds to TRBD1 (6 bases). Trimming took 4 bases from V and 4 from J, leaving 10 bases between them. CDR1 and CDR2 from the germline V gene are GTSNPN and SVGIG (reference sequence). CDR3 size: 12 residues. The CDR3 DNA reads TGTGCCTGGACGTGGGGGCTCTATGGCTACACCTTC. Its protein product is CAWTWGLYGYTF.

The chain has TRBV15 and TRBJ1-1; D uncertain. V lost 3 bases to trimming and J lost 0 bases, with 11 bases between them. The CDR3 is 15 amino acids. Germline assignment: CDR1 LNHNV and CDR2 YYDKDF (reference sequence). The CDR3 DNA sequence: TGTGCCACCAGCAGCGAGGGATCCATGAACACTGAAGCTTTCTTT. Translating gives CATSSEGSMNTEAFF.

The V and J genes are TRBV19 and TRBJ1-1; no clear D gene. Trimming cost V 10 bases and J 0 bases, with 9 bases left between them. Germline CDR1 reads LNHDA; CDR2 reads SQIVND (reference sequence). This CDR3 comprises 12 residues. CDR3 region: CATKDMNTEAFF. The CDR3 bases are TGTGCCACTAAAGATATGAACACTGAAGCTTTCTTT. The full variable domain, rest sourced from reference TRBV19 and TRBJ1-1, is DGGITQSPKYLFRKEGQNVTLSCEQNLNHDAMYWYRQDPGQGLRLIYYSQIVNDFQKGDIAEGYSVSREKKESFPLTVTSAQKNPTAFYLCATKDMNTEAFFGQGTRLTVV.

This clone was seen only once. The chain has TRBV18 and TRBJ2-3; D gene ambiguous. Trimming shortened V by 2 bases and J by 5 bases, and 5 bases separated the two germline ends. CDR1 is KGHSH and CDR2 is LQKENI in the germline V gene. The CDR3 spans 12 residues. CDR3 residues: CASSPWEDTQYF. CDR3 sequence (DNA): TGTGCCAGCTCACCATGGGAAGATACGCAGTATTTT. Filled out from reference TRBV18 and TRBJ2-3, the complete variable domain reads NAGVMQNPRHLVRRRGQEARLRCSPMKGHSHVYWYRQLPEEGLKFMVYLQKENIIDESGMPKERFSAEFPKEGPSILRIQQVVRGDSAAYFCASSPWEDTQYFGPGTRLTVL.

This clone has just one count. The genes are TRBV7-9 and TRBJ2-1, with D tentatively TRBD1 (6 bases). The CDR3 runs 14 residues. The V gene's germline CDR1 is SEHNR and CDR2 FQNEAQ (reference sequence). The V end lost 4 bases, the J end lost 4 bases, and 11 bases lay between the germline ends. The CDR3 DNA is TGTGCCAGCAGCTATGTAGGGGGTTACAATGAGCAGTTCTTC. Encoded protein: CASSYVGGYNEQFF.

The CDR3 nucleotides read TGTGCCAGCAGTGACCCTGTCCGTGGCTACACCTTC. This sequence encodes CASSDPVRGYTF. This chain uses TRBV6-1 with TRBJ1-2; no reliable D call. Trimming cost V 3 bases and J 7 bases, with 9 bases left between them. There are 12 residues in the CDR3. The germline gives CDR1 MNHNS, CDR2 SASEGT.

The J gene is TRBJ1-6, the V gene TRBV19; TRBD1 is a possible D gene (5 bases). The germline gives CDR1 LNHDA, CDR2 SQIVND (reference sequence). This CDR3 has 17 amino acids. The germline V and J ends were trimmed by 6 bases and 9 bases, with 24 bases remaining between them. The CDR3: CASRKPDGGGRGSPLHF. Here the CDR3 DNA reads TGTGCCAGTAGGAAACCGGATGGCGGAGGGAGGGGTTCACCCCTCCACTTT.

This sequence joins TRBV15 and TRBJ1-4; D is uncertain. CDR1 LNHNV and CDR2 YYDKDF come from the germline V gene (reference sequence). This CDR3 spans 16 amino acids. Trimming cost V 0 bases and J 6 bases, with 14 bases left between them. The CDR3 sequence is CATSRDQTVLHEKLFF. The CDR3 DNA sequence: TGTGCCACCAGCAGAGATCAGACGGTCCTTCATGAAAAACTGTTTTTT.

The chain recombines TRBV11-2 with TRBJ2-7; 11 nucleotides align to TRBD1. V was clipped by 5 bases and J by 2 bases; unmatched bases: 2. Per germline, CDR1 SGHAT and CDR2 FQNNGV. This CDR3 is built from 14 residues. The CDR3 protein is CASSQDRGPYEQYF. CDR3 in DNA: TGTGCCAGCAGCCAGGACAGGGGGCCCTACGAGCAGTACTTC.

The chain has TRBV14 and TRBJ2-3; D is perhaps TRBD2 (5 bases). V shed 4 bases and J shed 3 bases, with 17 bases lying between them. This CDR3 contains 16 residues. Germline V gives CDR1 SGHDN, CDR2 FVKESK. CDR3 coding DNA: TGTGCCAGCAGCCCCTTCTCTCCGGGGTATACAGATACGCAGTATTTT. Protein sequence: CASSPFSPGYTDTQYF.

The chain has TRBV24-1 and TRBJ1-6; D call uncertain. This CDR3 comprises 14 residues. The V gene lost 5 bases and the J gene lost 6 bases, with 10 bases spanning the gap. Germline-derived CDR1 and CDR2 are KGHDR and SFDVKD. The CDR3 sequence is CATSATKSNSPLHF. The CDR3 nucleotides read TGTGCCACCAGTGCGACAAAGAGTAATTCACCCCTCCACTTT.